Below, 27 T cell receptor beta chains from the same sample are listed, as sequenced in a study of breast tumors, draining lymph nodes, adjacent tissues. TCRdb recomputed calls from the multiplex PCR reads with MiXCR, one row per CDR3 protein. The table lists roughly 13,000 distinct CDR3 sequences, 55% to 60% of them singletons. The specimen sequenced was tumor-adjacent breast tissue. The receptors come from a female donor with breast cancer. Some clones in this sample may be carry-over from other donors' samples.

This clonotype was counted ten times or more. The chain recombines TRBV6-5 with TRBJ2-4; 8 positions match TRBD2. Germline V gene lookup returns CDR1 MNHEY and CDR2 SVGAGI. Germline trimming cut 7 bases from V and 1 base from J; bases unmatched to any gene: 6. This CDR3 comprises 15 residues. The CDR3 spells CASTPSGSAKNIQYF. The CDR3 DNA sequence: TGTGCCAGCACCCCAAGCGGGAGTGCCAAAAACATTCAGTACTTC.

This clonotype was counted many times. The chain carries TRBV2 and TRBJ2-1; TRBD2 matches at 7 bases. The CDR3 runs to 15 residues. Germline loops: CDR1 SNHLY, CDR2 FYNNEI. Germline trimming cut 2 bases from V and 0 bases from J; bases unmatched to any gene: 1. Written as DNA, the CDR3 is TGTGCCAGCAGTGAACGCGGGAGCTCCTACAATGAGCAGTTCTTC. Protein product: CASSERGSSYNEQFF.

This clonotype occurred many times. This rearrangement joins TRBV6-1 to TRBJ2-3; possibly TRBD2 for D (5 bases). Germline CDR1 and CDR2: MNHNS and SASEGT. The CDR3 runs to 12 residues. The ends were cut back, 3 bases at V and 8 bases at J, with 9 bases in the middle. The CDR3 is CASSDEGLTQYF. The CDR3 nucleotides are TGTGCCAGCAGTGATGAGGGTCTTACGCAGTATTTT.

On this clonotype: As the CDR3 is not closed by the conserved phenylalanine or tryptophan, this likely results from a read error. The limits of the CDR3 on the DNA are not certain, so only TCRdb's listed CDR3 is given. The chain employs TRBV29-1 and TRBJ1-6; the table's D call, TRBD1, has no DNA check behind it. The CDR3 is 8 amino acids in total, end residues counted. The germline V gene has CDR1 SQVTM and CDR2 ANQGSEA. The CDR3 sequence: CTTDTCHR.

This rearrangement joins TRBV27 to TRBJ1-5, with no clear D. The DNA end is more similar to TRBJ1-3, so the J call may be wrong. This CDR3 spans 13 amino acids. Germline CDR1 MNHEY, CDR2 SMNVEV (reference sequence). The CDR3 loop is CASSFVGGNTIYF. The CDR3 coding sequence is TGTGCCAGCAGTTTCGTGGGCGGAAACACCATATATTTT.

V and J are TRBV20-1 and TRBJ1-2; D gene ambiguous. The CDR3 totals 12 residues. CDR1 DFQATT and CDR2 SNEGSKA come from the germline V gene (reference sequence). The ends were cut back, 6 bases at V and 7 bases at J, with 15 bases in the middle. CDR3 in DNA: TGCAGTGCCCCCGTGGCTGGGCCTGGCTACACCTTC. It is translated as CSAPVAGPGYTF.

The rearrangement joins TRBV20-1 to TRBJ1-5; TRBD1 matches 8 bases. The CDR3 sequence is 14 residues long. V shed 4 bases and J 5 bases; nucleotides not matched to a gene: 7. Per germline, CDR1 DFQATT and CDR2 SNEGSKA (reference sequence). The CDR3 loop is CSAIGRGPDQPQHF. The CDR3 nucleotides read TGCAGTGCTATTGGCAGGGGGCCGGATCAGCCCCAGCATTTT.

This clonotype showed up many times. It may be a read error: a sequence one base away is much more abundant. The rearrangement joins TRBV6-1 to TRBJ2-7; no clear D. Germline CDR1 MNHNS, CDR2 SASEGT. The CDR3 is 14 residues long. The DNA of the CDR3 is TGTGCCGGCAGTGTGACCGGGCAGCGTCTCGAGCAGTACTTC. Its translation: CAGSVTGQRLEQYF.

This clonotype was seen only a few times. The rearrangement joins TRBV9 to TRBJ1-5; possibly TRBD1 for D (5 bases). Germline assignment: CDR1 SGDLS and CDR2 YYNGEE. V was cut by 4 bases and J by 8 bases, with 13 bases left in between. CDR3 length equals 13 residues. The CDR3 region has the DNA TGTGCCAGCAGCCCCGACAGTTTCAAGCCCCAGCATTTT. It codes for CASSPDSFKPQHF.

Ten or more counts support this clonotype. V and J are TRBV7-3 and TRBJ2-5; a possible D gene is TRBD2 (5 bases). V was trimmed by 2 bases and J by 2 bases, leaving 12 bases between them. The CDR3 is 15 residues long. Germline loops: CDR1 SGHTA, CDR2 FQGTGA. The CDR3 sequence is CASSLQRSSQETQYF. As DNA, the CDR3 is TGTGCCAGCAGCTTACAGCGGTCGTCGCAAGAGACCCAGTACTTC.

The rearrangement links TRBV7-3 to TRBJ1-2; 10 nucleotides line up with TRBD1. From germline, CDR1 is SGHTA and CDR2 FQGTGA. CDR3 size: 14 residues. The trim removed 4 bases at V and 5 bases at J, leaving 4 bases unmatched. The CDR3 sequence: CASSSGTGVYGYTF. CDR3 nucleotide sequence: TGTGCCAGCAGCTCCGGGACAGGGGTATATGGCTACACCTTC. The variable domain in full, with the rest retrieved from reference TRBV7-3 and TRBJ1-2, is GAGVSQTPSNKVTEKGKYVELRCDPISGHTALYWYRQSLGQGPEFLIYFQGTGAADDSGLPNDRFFAVRPEGSVSTLKIQRTERGDSAVYLCASSSGTGVYGYTFGSGTRLTVV.

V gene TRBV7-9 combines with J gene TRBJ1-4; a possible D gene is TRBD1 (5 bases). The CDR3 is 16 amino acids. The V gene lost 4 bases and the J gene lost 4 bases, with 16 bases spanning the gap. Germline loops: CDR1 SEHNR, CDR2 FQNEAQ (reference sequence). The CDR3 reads CASSSRPGPSNEKLFF. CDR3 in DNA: TGTGCCAGCAGCTCCCGCCCGGGACCGAGTAATGAAAAACTGTTTTTT.

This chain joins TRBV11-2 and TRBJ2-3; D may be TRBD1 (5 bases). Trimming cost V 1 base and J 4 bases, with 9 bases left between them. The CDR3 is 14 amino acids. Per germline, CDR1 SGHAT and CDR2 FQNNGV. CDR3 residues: CASSLGLGADTQYF. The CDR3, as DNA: TGTGCCAGCAGCTTAGGTCTAGGGGCAGATACGCAGTATTTT.

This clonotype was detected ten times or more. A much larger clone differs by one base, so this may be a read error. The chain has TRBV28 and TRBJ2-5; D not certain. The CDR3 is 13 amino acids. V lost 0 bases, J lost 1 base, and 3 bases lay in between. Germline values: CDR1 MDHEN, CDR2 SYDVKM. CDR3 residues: CASSLCLQETQYF. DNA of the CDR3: TGTGCCAGCAGTTTATGCCTCCAAGAGACCCAGTACTTC.

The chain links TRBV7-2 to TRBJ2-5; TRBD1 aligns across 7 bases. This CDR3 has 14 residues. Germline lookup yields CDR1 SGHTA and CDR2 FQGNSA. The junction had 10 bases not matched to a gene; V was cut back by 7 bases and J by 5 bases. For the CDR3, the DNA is TGTGCCAGCAAGACAAGGGGGCGCGTGGAGACCCAGTACTTC. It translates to CASKTRGRVETQYF.

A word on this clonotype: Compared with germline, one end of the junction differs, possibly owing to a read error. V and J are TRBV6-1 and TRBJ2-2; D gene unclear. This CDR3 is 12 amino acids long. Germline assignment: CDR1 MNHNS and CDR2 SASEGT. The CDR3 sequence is CAGSEYARELFF. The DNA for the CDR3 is TGTGCCGGCAGTGAGTATGCCAGGGAGCTGTTTTTT.

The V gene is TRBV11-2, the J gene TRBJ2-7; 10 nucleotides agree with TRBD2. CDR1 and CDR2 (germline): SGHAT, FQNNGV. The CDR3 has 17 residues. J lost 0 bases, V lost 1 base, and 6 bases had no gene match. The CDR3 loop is CASSLGAGGGSSYEQYF. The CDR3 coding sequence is TGTGCCAGCAGCTTAGGAGCGGGAGGGGGGAGCTCCTACGAGCAGTACTTC.

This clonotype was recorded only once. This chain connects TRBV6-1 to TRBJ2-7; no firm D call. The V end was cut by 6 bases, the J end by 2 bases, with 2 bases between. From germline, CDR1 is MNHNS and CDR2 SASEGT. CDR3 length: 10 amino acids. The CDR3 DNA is TGTGCCAGCAGAGCCTACGAGCAGTACTTC. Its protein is CASRAYEQYF.

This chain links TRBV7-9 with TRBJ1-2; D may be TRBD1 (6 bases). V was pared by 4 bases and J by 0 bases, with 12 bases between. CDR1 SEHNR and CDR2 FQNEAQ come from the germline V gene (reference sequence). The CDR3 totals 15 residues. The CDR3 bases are TGTGCCAGCAGCTCTCGACAGGCTGCTAACTATGGCTACACCTTC. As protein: CASSSRQAANYGYTF.

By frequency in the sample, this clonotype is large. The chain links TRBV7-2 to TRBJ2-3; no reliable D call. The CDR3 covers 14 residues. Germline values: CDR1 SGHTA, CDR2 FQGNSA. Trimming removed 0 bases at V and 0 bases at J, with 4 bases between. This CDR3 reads CASSLALSTDTQYF. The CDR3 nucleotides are TGTGCCAGCAGCTTAGCGCTAAGCACAGATACGCAGTATTTT.

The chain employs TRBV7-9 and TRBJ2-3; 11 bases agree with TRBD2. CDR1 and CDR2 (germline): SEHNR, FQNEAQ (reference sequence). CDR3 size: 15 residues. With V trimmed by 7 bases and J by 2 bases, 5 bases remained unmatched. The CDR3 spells CASTTSGSFTDTQYF. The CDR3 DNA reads TGTGCCAGCACCACTAGCGGGAGTTTCACAGATACGCAGTATTTT.

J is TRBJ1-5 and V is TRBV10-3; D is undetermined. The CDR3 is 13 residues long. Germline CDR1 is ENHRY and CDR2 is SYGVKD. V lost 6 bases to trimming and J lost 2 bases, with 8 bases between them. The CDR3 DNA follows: TGTGCCATCAGCCAGGAGGGCAATCAGCCCCAGCATTTT. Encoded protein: CAISQEGNQPQHF.

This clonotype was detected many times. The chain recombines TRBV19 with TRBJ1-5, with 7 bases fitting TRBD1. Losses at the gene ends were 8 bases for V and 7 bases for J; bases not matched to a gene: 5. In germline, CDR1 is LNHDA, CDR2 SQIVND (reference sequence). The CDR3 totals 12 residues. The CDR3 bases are TGTGCCAGTGACAGGGCCGGGCAGCCCCAGCATTTT. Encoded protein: CASDRAGQPQHF.

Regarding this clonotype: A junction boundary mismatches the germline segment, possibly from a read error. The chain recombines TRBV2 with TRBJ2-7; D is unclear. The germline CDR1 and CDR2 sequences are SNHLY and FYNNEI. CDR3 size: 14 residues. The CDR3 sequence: CASSESTRSNEQYF. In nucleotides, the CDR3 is TGTGCCAGCAGTGAGTCCACCCGCTCCAACGAGCAGTACTTC.

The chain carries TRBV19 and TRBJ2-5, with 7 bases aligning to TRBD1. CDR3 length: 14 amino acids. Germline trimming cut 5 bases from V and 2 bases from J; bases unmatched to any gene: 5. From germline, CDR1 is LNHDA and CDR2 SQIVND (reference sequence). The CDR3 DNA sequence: TGTGCCAGTAGTCTCGGGACAGCGCAAGAGACCCAGTACTTC. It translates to CASSLGTAQETQYF.

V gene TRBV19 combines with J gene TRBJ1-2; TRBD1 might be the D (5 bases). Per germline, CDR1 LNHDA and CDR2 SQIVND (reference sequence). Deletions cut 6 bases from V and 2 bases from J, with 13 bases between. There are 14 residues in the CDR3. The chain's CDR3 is CASSPTGWNYGYTF. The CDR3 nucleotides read TGTGCCAGTAGCCCCACAGGATGGAACTATGGCTACACCTTC.

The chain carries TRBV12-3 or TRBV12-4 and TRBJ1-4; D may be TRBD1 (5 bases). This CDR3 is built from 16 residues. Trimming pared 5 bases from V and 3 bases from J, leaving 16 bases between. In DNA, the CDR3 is TGTGCCAGCAGTCGCTTACGAGGAGGGGCTAATGAAAAACTGTTTTTT. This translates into CASSRLRGGANEKLFF.